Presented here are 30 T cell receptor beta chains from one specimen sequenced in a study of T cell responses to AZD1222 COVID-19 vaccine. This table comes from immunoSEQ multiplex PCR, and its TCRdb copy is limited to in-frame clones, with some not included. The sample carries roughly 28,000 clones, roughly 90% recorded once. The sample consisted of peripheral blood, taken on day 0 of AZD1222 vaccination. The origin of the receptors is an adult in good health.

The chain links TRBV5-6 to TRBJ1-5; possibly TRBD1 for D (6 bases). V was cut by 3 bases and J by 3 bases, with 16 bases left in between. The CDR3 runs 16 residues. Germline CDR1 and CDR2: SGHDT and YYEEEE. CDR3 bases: TGTGCCAGCAGCTGGGGGGCCGGAAATTCCAATCAGCCCCAGCATTTT. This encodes CASSWGAGNSNQPQHF.

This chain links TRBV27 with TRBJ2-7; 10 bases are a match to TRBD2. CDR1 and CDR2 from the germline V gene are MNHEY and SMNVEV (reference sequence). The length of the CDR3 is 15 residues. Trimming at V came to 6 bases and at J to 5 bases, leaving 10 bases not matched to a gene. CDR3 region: CASREAGGPGNEQYF. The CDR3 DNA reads TGTGCCAGCAGAGAAGCGGGAGGGCCGGGAAACGAGCAGTACTTC.

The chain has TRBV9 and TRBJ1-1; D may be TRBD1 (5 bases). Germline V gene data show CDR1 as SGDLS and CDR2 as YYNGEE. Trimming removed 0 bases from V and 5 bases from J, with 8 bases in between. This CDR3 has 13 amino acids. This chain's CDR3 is CASSVGWGTEAFF. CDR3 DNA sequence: TGTGCCAGCAGCGTAGGATGGGGGACTGAAGCTTTCTTT.

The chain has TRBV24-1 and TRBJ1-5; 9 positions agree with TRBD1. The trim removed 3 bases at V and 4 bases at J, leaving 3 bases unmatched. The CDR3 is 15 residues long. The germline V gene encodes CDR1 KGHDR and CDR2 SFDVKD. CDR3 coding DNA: TGTGCCACCAGTGATCCCGGGACAGGGAATCAGCCCCAGCATTTT. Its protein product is CATSDPGTGNQPQHF.

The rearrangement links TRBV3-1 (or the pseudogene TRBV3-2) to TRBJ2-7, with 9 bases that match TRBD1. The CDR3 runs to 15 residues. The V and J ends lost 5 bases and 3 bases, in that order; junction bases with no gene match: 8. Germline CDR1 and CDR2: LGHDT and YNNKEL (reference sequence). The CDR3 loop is CASSYTGTGYYEQYF. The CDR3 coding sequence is TGTGCCAGCAGCTACACCGGGACAGGGTACTACGAGCAGTACTTC.

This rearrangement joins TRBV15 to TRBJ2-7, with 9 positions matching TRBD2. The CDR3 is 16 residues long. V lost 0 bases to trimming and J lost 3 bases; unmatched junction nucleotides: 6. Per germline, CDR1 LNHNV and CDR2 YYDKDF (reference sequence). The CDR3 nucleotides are TGTGCCACCAGCAGAGATGGCCCGACTAGCGGCTACGAGCAGTACTTC. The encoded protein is CATSRDGPTSGYEQYF.

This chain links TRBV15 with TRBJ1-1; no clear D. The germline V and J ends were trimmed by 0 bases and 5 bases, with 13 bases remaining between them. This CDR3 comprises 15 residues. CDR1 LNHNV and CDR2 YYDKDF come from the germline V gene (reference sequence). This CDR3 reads CATSREGISVTEAFF. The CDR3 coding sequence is TGTGCCACCAGCAGAGAAGGGATTTCGGTAACTGAAGCTTTCTTT.

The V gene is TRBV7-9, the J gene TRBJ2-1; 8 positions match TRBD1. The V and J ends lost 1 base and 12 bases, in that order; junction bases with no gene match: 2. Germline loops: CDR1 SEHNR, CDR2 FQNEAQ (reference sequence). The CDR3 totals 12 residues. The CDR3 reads CASSLVGTGQFF. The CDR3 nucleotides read TGTGCCAGCAGCTTAGTAGGGACAGGGCAGTTCTTC.

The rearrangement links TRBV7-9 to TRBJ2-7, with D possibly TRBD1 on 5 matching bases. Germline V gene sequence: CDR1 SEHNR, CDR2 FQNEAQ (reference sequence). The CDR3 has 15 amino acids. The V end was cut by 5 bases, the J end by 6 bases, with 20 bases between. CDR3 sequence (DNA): TGTGCCAGCAGCCCCCCCGTCCCGTGGGGCGGCGAGCAGTACTTC. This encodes CASSPPVPWGGEQYF.

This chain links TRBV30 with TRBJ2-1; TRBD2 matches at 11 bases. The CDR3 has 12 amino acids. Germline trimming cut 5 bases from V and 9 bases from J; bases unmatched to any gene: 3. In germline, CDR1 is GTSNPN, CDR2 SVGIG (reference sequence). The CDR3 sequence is CAWGGTSGEQFF. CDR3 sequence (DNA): TGTGCCTGGGGGGGGACTAGCGGTGAGCAGTTCTTC.

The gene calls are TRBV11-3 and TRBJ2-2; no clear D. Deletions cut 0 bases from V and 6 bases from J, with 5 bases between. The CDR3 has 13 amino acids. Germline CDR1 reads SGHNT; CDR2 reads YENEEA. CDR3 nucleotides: TGTGCCAGCAGCTTAGATCTTGCCGGGGAGCTGTTTTTT. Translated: CASSLDLAGELFF. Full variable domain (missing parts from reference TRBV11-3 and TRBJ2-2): EAGVVQSPRYKIIEKKQPVAFWCNPISGHNTLYWYLQNLGQGPELLIRYENEEAVDDSQLPKDRFSAERLKGVDSTLKIQPAELGDSAVYLCASSLDLAGELFFGEGSRLTVL.

Here the CDR3 DNA reads TGTGCCAGCAGTTCCCAGGGTGGATTCGGCGCCTACGAGCAGTACTTC. It encodes CASSSQGGFGAYEQYF. The V gene is TRBV27, the J gene TRBJ2-7; possible D gene TRBD1, 5 bases. V lost 4 bases to trimming and J lost 2 bases, with 18 bases between them. This CDR3 region has 16 residues. Germline values: CDR1 MNHEY, CDR2 SMNVEV (reference sequence).

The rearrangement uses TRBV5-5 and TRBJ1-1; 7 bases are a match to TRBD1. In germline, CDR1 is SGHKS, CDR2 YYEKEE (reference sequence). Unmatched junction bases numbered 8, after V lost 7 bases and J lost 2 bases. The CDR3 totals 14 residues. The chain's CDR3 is CASSRDSTNTEAFF. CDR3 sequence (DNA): TGTGCCAGCTCCCGGGACAGCACCAACACTGAAGCTTTCTTT.

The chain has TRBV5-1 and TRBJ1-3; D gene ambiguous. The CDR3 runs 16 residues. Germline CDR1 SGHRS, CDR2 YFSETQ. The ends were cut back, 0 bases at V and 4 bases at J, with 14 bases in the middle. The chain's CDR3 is CASSLGDIGGGNTIYF. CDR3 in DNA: TGCGCCAGCAGCTTGGGCGACATCGGAGGGGGAAACACCATATATTTT.

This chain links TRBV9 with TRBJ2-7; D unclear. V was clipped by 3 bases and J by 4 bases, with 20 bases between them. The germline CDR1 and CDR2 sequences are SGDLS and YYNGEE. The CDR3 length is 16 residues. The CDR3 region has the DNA TGTGCCAGCAGCGCTATAAGAGACCCGCGCAAATACGAGCAGTACTTC. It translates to CASSAIRDPRKYEQYF.

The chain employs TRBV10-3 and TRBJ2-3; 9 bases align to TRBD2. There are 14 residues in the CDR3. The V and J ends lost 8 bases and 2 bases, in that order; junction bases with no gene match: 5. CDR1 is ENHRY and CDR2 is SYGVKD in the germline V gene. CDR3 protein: CAIGREGNTDTQYF. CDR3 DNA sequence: TGTGCCATCGGGCGGGAGGGTAACACAGATACGCAGTATTTT.

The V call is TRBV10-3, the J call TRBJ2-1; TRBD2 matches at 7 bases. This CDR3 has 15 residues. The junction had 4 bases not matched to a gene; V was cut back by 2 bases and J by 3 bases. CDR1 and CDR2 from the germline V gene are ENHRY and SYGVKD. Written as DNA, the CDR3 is TGTGCCATCAGTGAGAGGAAGCGGGACTACAATGAGCAGTTCTTC. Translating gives CAISERKRDYNEQFF.

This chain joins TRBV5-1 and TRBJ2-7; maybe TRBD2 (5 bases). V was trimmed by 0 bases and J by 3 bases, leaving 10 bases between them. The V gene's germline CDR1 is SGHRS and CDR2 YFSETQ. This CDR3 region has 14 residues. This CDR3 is CASSLVDGDYEQYF. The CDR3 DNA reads TGCGCCAGCAGCTTGGTGGACGGGGACTACGAGCAGTACTTC. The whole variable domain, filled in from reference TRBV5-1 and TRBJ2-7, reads KAGVTQTPRYLIKTRGQQVTLSCSPISGHRSVSWYQQTPGQGLQFLFEYFSETQRNKGNFPGRFSGRQFSNSRSEMNVSTLELGDSALYLCASSLVDGDYEQYFGPGTRLTVT.

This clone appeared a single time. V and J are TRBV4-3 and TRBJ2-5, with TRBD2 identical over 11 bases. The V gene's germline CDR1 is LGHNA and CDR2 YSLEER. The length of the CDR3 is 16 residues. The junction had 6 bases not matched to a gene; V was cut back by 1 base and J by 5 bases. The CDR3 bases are TGCGCCAGCAGCCAAGGACTAGCGGGATCTACGGAGACCCAGTACTTC. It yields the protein CASSQGLAGSTETQYF.

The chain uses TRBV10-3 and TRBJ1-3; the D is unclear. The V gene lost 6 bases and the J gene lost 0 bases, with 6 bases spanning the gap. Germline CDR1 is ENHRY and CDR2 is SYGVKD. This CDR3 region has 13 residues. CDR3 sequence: CAISQSSGNTIYF. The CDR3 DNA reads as TGTGCCATCAGCCAGAGCTCTGGAAACACCATATATTTT.

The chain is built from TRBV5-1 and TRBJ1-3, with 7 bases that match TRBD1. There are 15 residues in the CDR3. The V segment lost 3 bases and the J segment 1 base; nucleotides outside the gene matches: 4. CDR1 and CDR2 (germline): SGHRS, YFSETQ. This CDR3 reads CASSSMTGSGNTIYF. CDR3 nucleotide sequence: TGCGCCAGCAGCTCGATGACAGGGTCTGGAAACACCATATATTTT.

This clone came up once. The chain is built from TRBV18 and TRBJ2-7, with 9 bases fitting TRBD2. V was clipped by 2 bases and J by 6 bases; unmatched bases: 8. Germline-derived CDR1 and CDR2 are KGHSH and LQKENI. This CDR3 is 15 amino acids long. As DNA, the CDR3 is TGTGCCAGCTCACCATTTTCCGTAGCGGGAGTCGAGCAGTACTTC. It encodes CASSPFSVAGVEQYF.

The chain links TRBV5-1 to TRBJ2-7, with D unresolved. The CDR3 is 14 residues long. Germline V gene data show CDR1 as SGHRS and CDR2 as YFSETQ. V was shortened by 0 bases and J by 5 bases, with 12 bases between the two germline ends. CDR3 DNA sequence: TGCGCCAGCAGCTTGGACCCAGAAGGCCACGAGCAGTACTTC. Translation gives CASSLDPEGHEQYF.

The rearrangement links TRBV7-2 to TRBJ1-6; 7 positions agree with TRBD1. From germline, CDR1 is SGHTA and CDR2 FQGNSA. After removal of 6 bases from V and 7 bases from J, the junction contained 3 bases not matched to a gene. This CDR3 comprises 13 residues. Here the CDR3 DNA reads TGTGCCAGCAGGACAGGGAGCAATTCACCCCTCCACTTT. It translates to CASRTGSNSPLHF.

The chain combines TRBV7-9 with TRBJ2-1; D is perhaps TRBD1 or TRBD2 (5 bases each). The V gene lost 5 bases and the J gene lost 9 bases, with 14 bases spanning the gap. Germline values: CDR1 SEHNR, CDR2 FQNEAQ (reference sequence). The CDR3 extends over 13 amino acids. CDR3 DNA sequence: TGTGCCAGCAGCCCTGGGACGGATTTTGAGCAGTTCTTC. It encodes CASSPGTDFEQFF.

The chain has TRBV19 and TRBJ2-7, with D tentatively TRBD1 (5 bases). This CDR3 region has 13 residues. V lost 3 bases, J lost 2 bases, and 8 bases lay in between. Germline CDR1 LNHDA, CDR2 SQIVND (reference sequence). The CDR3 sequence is CASSMDTTYEQYF. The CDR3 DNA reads TGTGCCAGTAGTATGGACACCACCTACGAGCAGTACTTC.

The CDR3 DNA is TGTGCCAGCAGCTTAGTTGGCGGAATGCTTTCTGGGGCCAACGTCCTGACTTTC. It encodes CASSLVGGMLSGANVLTF. V gene TRBV7-3 combines with J gene TRBJ2-6, with D uncertain. CDR1 and CDR2 from the germline V gene are SGHTA and FQGTGA. The CDR3 is 18 amino acids. The V end was cut by 2 bases, the J end by 1 base, with 15 bases between.

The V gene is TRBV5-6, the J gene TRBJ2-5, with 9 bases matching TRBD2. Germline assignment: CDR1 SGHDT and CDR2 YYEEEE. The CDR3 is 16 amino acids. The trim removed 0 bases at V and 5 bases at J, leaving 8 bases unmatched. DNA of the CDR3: TGTGCCAGCAGCTTGGAAGCGGGAGGACGTTTCGAGACCCAGTACTTC. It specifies CASSLEAGGRFETQYF.

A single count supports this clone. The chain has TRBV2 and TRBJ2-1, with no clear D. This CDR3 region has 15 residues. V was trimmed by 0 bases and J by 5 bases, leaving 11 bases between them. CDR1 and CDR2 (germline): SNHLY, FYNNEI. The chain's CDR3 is CASSEAVDGDNEQFF. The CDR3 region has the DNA TGTGCCAGCAGTGAAGCGGTGGACGGCGACAATGAGCAGTTCTTC. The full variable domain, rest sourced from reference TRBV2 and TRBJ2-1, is EPEVTQTPSHQVTQMGQEVILRCVPISNHLYFYWYRQILGQKVEFLVSFYNNEISEKSEIFDDQFSVERPDGSNFTLKIRSTKLEDSAMYFCASSEAVDGDNEQFFGPGTRLTVL.

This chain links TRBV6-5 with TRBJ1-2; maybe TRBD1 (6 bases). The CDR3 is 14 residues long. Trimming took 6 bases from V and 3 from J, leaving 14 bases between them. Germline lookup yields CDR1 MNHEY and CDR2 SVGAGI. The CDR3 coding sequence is TGTGCCAGCAGATATACAGGGACCGACTATGGCTACACCTTC. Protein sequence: CASRYTGTDYGYTF.